Presented here are 24 T cell receptor beta chains from one specimen sequenced in a study of cytomegalovirus exposure and HLA in healthy donors. The study ran its PCR with 60 Vbeta and 13 Jbeta primers. Measured with immunoSEQ multiplex PCR; TCRdb has only the in-frame clones, and not every one. This repertoire comprises 60,000 to 75,000 clones; its ten largest clones make up about 4%. Sequenced material: PBMCs. The receptors originated from a female donor in good health and CMV-seropositive.

The chain carries TRBV6-5 and TRBJ2-7; TRBD2 matches 9 bases. V dropped 6 bases and J dropped 12; count of bases not matched to a gene: 15. From germline, CDR1 is MNHEY and CDR2 SVGAGI. This CDR3 is 14 amino acids long. The CDR3 sequence: CASSPRDSGGRGYF. CDR3 nucleotides: TGTGCCAGCAGCCCCCGGGATAGCGGGGGTCGGGGGTACTTC.

V is TRBV13 and J is TRBJ2-2; D gene uncertain. CDR1 and CDR2 (germline): PRHDT, FYEKMQ (reference sequence). The V and J ends lost 5 bases and 2 bases respectively, with 3 bases between them. CDR3 length equals 12 residues. In DNA, the CDR3 is TGTGCCAGCAGCCCTAACACCGGGGAGCTGTTTTTT. Translation gives CASSPNTGELFF.

The CDR3 here is CASSVTGTGAYEQYF. Written as DNA, the CDR3 is TGTGCCAGTAGTGTTACCGGGACAGGGGCCTACGAGCAGTACTTC. This chain links TRBV19 with TRBJ2-7, with 10 bases that match TRBD1. With V trimmed by 5 bases and J by 2 bases, 6 bases remained unmatched. CDR1 and CDR2 (germline): LNHDA, SQIVND (reference sequence). The CDR3 spans 15 residues.

The CDR3 DNA is TGTGCCAGCAGCTTAGCCGTTGATACGCAGTATTTT. It is translated as CASSLAVDTQYF. V gene TRBV11-2 combines with J gene TRBJ2-3; no definite D call. The germline V gene encodes CDR1 SGHAT and CDR2 FQNNGV. CDR3 size: 12 residues. Between the trimmed V and J ends, which lost 1 base and 6 bases, there was a span of 5 bases.

The gene calls are TRBV18 and TRBJ2-2, with a possible D match to TRBD1 (6 bases). V was trimmed by 0 bases and J by 2 bases, leaving 13 bases between them. Germline V lookup: CDR1 KGHSH, CDR2 LQKENI. The CDR3 covers 17 residues. CDR3 DNA sequence: TGTGCCAGCTCACCACCGGGGGCGACCGTCAACACCGGGGAGCTGTTTTTT. Translation: CASSPPGATVNTGELFF.

This chain uses TRBV6-1 with TRBJ1-4, with 8 bases lining up with TRBD1. Trimming cost V 3 bases and J 8 bases; bases outside gene matches: 14. Germline loops: CDR1 MNHNS, CDR2 SASEGT. The CDR3 contains 17 residues. CDR3 DNA: TGTGCCAGCAGTGACGGGATAAACAGGGGGTTTGTAGAAAAACTGTTTTTT. Its protein product is CASSDGINRGFVEKLFF.

The chain carries TRBV28 and TRBJ1-1; D ambiguous. From germline, CDR1 is MDHEN and CDR2 SYDVKM. The CDR3 consists of 17 residues. V was trimmed by 6 bases and J by 3 bases, leaving 23 bases between them. CDR3 sequence reads: CASRTWLAARDHTEAFF. CDR3 nucleotide sequence: TGTGCCAGCAGGACGTGGTTGGCAGCCCGGGATCACACTGAAGCTTTCTTT.

The CDR3 sequence: CAISALAGGPGGDTQYF. CDR3 coding DNA: TGTGCCATCAGTGCCCTAGCGGGAGGGCCAGGCGGAGATACGCAGTATTTT. The J gene is TRBJ2-3, the V gene TRBV10-3; 12 bases map to TRBD2. The germline V gene has CDR1 ENHRY and CDR2 SYGVKD. V lost 4 bases and J lost 5; bases outside the gene matches: 10. This CDR3 has 17 amino acids.

V usage is TRBV29-1 and J usage is TRBJ2-2, with TRBD2 matching over 10 bases. J gave up 1 base and V 2 bases, and 4 bases lay outside the gene matches. Germline V lookup: CDR1 SQVTM, CDR2 ANQGSEA. The CDR3 has 16 amino acids. The CDR3 spells CSVERPSGRNTGELFF. Here the CDR3 DNA reads TGCAGCGTTGAAAGGCCTAGCGGGAGGAACACCGGGGAGCTGTTTTTT.

The V gene is TRBV2, the J gene TRBJ2-7; tentative D call: TRBD2 (6 bases). Looked up from germline, CDR1 is SNHLY and CDR2 is FYNNEI. The V gene lost 6 bases and the J gene lost 0 bases, with 15 bases spanning the gap. This CDR3 is 15 amino acids long. The CDR3 reads CASSPTSGLSYEQYF. The CDR3 DNA sequence: TGTGCCAGCAGCCCGACCAGCGGGCTCTCCTACGAGCAGTACTTC.

The chain combines TRBV11-1 with TRBJ1-2; D remains ambiguous. Germline V gives CDR1 SGHAT, CDR2 FQDESV (reference sequence). Trimming stripped 1 base from V and 8 bases from J, with 17 bases between. CDR3 length: 15 amino acids. The CDR3 sequence: CASSLVPQDSGGYTF. The CDR3 DNA sequence: TGTGCCAGCAGCTTAGTCCCCCAGGACTCCGGAGGCTACACCTTC.

The CDR3 loop reads CASSAAGTGHYEQYF. The CDR3 DNA reads TGTGCCAGCAGCGCAGCCGGGACAGGGCACTACGAGCAGTACTTC. The rearrangement uses TRBV9 and TRBJ2-7, with 9 bases lining up with TRBD1. CDR1 and CDR2 (germline): SGDLS, YYNGEE. V shed 3 bases, J shed 3 bases, and the junction held 7 bases outside the gene matches. The CDR3 runs 15 residues.

The chain joins TRBV18 to TRBJ2-5, with 10 nucleotides matching TRBD2. Germline lookup yields CDR1 KGHSH and CDR2 LQKENI. CDR3 length: 16 amino acids. Germline trimming cut 0 bases from V and 7 bases from J; bases unmatched to any gene: 8. The CDR3 nucleotides are TGTGCCAGCTCACCACCGGCTAGCGGGGGCCCCGGGACCCAGTACTTC. This sequence encodes CASSPPASGGPGTQYF.

The chain carries TRBV5-5 and TRBJ1-5; D unresolved. The CDR3 sequence is 17 residues long. Per germline, CDR1 SGHKS and CDR2 YYEKEE (reference sequence). V gave up 0 bases and J gave up 3 bases, with 16 bases separating them. The CDR3 DNA is TGTGCCAGCAGCTTGGAACCCAACAGTCCCTTCAATCAGCCCCAGCATTTT. Protein sequence: CASSLEPNSPFNQPQHF.

The V call is TRBV7-8, the J call TRBJ2-1, with D unresolved. Germline values: CDR1 SGHVS, CDR2 FQNEAQ. Trimming pared 5 bases from V and 9 bases from J, leaving 11 bases between. CDR3 length: 12 amino acids. In DNA, the CDR3 is TGTGCCAGCAGCCCCTCGCCGGTTGAGCAGTTCTTC. This codes for CASSPSPVEQFF.

The chain has TRBV29-1 and TRBJ2-5, with a tentative D call TRBD2 (7 bases). CDR1 and CDR2 from the germline V gene are SQVTM and ANQGSEA. V shed 8 bases and J shed 4 bases, with 14 bases lying between them. The CDR3 extends over 12 amino acids. CDR3: CSFTGGLETQYF. CDR3 nucleotides: TGCAGCTTTACCGGGGGGCTAGAGACCCAGTACTTC.

This chain links TRBV14 with TRBJ1-3, with D uncertain. Germline CDR1 SGHDN, CDR2 FVKESK. This CDR3 has 14 amino acids. Trimming shortened V by 2 bases and J by 2 bases, and 7 bases separated the two germline ends. CDR3 loop: CASSQQITGNTIYF. The CDR3 bases are TGTGCCAGCAGCCAACAGATAACTGGAAACACCATATATTTT.

The chain joins TRBV25-1 to TRBJ2-1; the match to TRBD2 covers 9 bases. V trimming: 8 bases; J trimming: 6 bases; junction bases outside the gene matches: 14. CDR3 length: 16 residues. Germline CDR1 MGHDK, CDR2 SYGVNS. The CDR3 protein is CASSQSGLAGFNEQFF. The CDR3 coding sequence is TGTGCCAGCTCCCAATCTGGGCTAGCGGGGTTCAATGAGCAGTTCTTC.

CDR3 region: CASSAPGLAGSRLFF. In DNA, the CDR3 is TGTGCCAGCAGCGCTCCGGGACTAGCGGGATCGCGCCTCTTCTTC. This chain connects TRBV28 to TRBJ2-1; 13 bases map to TRBD2. Germline-derived CDR1 and CDR2 are MDHEN and SYDVKM. The ends lost 6 bases at V and 16 bases at J; junction bases unmatched: 15. This CDR3 has 15 residues. Full variable domain (rest looked up from reference TRBV28 and TRBJ2-1): DVKVTQSSRYLVKRTGEKVFLECVQDMDHENMFWYRQDPGLGLRLIYFSYDVKMKEKGDIPEGYSVSREKKERFSLILESASTNQTSMYLCASSAPGLAGSRLFFGPGTRLTVL.

This sequence joins TRBV18 and TRBJ1-3, with a tentative D call TRBD1 (6 bases). The J call is uncertain, as TRBJ2-2 better fits the DNA end. The CDR3 runs 13 residues. The germline V gene encodes CDR1 KGHSH and CDR2 LQKENI. CDR3 in amino acids: CASSLGTPGELFF. In DNA form, the CDR3 reads TGTGCCAGCTCACTCGGGACACCCGGGGAGCTGTTTTTT.

This chain uses TRBV19 with TRBJ2-5; 12 nucleotides align to TRBD2. The CDR3 runs 16 residues. The V and J ends lost 3 bases and 2 bases, in that order; junction bases with no gene match: 4. Germline V lookup: CDR1 LNHDA, CDR2 SQIVND (reference sequence). In DNA form, the CDR3 reads TGTGCCAGTAGTATTACAGGACTAGCGGGACAAGAGACCCAGTACTTC. This translates into CASSITGLAGQETQYF.

The chain combines TRBV7-2 with TRBJ1-4; tentatively, D is TRBD1 (6 bases). There are 15 residues in the CDR3. The V and J ends lost 7 bases and 3 bases respectively, with 15 bases between them. In germline, CDR1 is SGHTA, CDR2 FQGNSA. DNA for the CDR3: TGTGCCAGCAACATGGGGGCAGGGTCTAATGAAAAACTGTTTTTT. Translated, it gives CASNMGAGSNEKLFF.

V usage is TRBV6-5 and J usage is TRBJ2-3; 7 nucleotides match TRBD2. The junction had 10 bases not matched to a gene; V was cut back by 7 bases and J by 3 bases. Germline V gives CDR1 MNHEY, CDR2 SVGAGI. This CDR3 spans 15 amino acids. The CDR3 loop is CASTKSGAGTDTQYF. Written as DNA, the CDR3 is TGTGCCAGCACCAAGAGTGGAGCGGGGACAGATACGCAGTATTTT.

The chain carries TRBV18 and TRBJ2-3; the match to TRBD1 covers 9 bases. The germline V gene encodes CDR1 KGHSH and CDR2 LQKENI. Trimming at V came to 3 bases and at J to 2 bases, leaving 9 bases not matched to a gene. The CDR3 length is 17 residues. Written as DNA, the CDR3 is TGTGCCAGCTCACCGATGTTGACAGGGGGGAACACAGATACGCAGTATTTT. Its protein product is CASSPMLTGGNTDTQYF.